The 28 T cell receptor beta chains given below trace back to one sample, sequenced in a study of cytomegalovirus exposure and HLA in healthy donors. Both 60 Vbeta primers and 13 Jbeta primers went into the PCR. Assay: immunoSEQ multiplex PCR; the TCRdb copy retains only in-frame clones and omits some. The sample has 150,000 to 200,000 clones, more than 65% seen once. Material: PBMCs. The receptors originated from a woman between 45 and 65 years old in good health and CMV-seronegative.

The V and J genes are TRBV28 and TRBJ2-7; 10 bases are a match to TRBD2. Trimming took 5 bases from V and 4 from J; bases not matched to a gene: 11. Germline V gene lookup returns CDR1 MDHEN and CDR2 SYDVKM. This CDR3 comprises 16 residues. The CDR3 reads CASSPLAGAGKYEQYF. The CDR3 DNA reads as TGTGCCAGCAGTCCTCTAGCGGGAGCGGGGAAGTACGAGCAGTACTTC.

This rearrangement joins TRBV27 to TRBJ1-3, with 8 bases fitting TRBD1. The CDR3 consists of 15 residues. The junction had 2 bases not matched to a gene; V was cut back by 4 bases and J by 0 bases. Germline CDR1 and CDR2: MNHEY and SMNVEV (reference sequence). CDR3 sequence: CASSYGQGSGNTIYF. In nucleotides, the CDR3 is TGTGCCAGCAGTTACGGACAGGGCTCTGGAAACACCATATATTTT.

The V gene is TRBV5-8, the J gene TRBJ2-7; D perhaps matches TRBD1 (6 bases). In germline, CDR1 is SGHTS, CDR2 YDEGEE. V was pared by 1 base and J by 12 bases, with 14 bases between. This CDR3 contains 12 residues. CDR3 nucleotide sequence: TGTGCCAGCAGCTTGAACAGGGTAGATCGGTACTTC. Translating gives CASSLNRVDRYF.

This sequence joins TRBV19 and TRBJ1-3; 9 bases line up with TRBD1. With V trimmed by 7 bases and J by 2 bases, 3 bases remained unmatched. The CDR3 consists of 14 residues. Germline values: CDR1 LNHDA, CDR2 SQIVND (reference sequence). The CDR3 sequence is CASIRTGAGNTIYF. CDR3 nucleotide sequence: TGTGCCAGTATTCGGACAGGGGCTGGAAACACCATATATTTT.

V usage is TRBV19 and J usage is TRBJ2-1, with 12 positions matching TRBD2. CDR3 length equals 16 residues. V lost 1 base and J lost 9; bases outside the gene matches: 7. In germline, CDR1 is LNHDA, CDR2 SQIVND (reference sequence). Here the CDR3 reads CASSIGLAGGPSEQFF. CDR3 coding DNA: TGTGCCAGTAGTATAGGGCTAGCGGGGGGGCCTAGTGAGCAGTTCTTC.

CDR3 protein: CASSESRWAGKHNEKLFF. CDR3 DNA: TGTGCCAGCAGTGAATCCCGATGGGCAGGGAAGCATAATGAAAAACTGTTTTTT. V usage is TRBV25-1 and J usage is TRBJ1-4; weak D call: TRBD1 (5 bases). Germline assignment: CDR1 MGHDK and CDR2 SYGVNS. There are 18 residues in the CDR3. V was pared by 1 base and J by 4 bases, with 19 bases between.

This sequence joins TRBV19 and TRBJ2-2, with TRBD2 matching 8 bases. The CDR3 covers 15 residues. Germline V gene lookup returns CDR1 LNHDA and CDR2 SQIVND (reference sequence). Trimming removed 5 bases from V and 7 bases from J; junction bases left unmatched: 9. The CDR3 region is CASSLSGNGGGELFF. CDR3 DNA: TGTGCCAGTAGTCTTAGCGGGAACGGCGGCGGGGAGCTGTTTTTT. Complete variable domain (other parts from reference TRBV19 and TRBJ2-2): DGGITQSPKYLFRKEGQNVTLSCEQNLNHDAMYWYRQDPGQGLRLIYYSQIVNDFQKGDIAEGYSVSREKKESFPLTVTSAQKNPTAFYLCASSLSGNGGGELFFGEGSRLTVL.

CDR3 residues: CASSLGVDKGQPQHF. CDR3 in DNA: TGTGCCAGCAGCTTAGGGGTGGACAAAGGTCAGCCCCAGCATTTT. The genes are TRBV7-8 and TRBJ1-5, with D possibly being TRBD1 (5 bases). The germline V and J ends were trimmed by 1 base and 6 bases, with 13 bases remaining between them. Germline CDR1 SGHVS, CDR2 FQNEAQ. CDR3 length: 15 residues.

The count of this clone is one. The V and J genes are TRBV5-6 and TRBJ2-7; 7 bases line up with TRBD2. The germline V gene encodes CDR1 SGHDT and CDR2 YYEEEE. The ends lost 4 bases at V and 3 bases at J; junction bases unmatched: 16. The CDR3 runs 17 residues. CDR3 DNA: TGTGCCAGCAGCACCCAAACCGGGACCCCGGGGGGCTACGAGCAGTACTTC. This gives the protein CASSTQTGTPGGYEQYF.

This clone was counted a few times. The genes are TRBV19 and TRBJ1-2; perhaps TRBD1 as D (6 bases). Trimming stripped 5 bases from V and 4 bases from J, with 14 bases between. Germline CDR1 reads LNHDA; CDR2 reads SQIVND (reference sequence). This CDR3 comprises 14 residues. Here the CDR3 reads CASSPRQVGYGYTF. CDR3 DNA: TGTGCCAGTAGTCCCAGACAGGTGGGCTATGGCTACACCTTC.

This chain uses TRBV18 with TRBJ2-7, with a possible D match to TRBD1 (6 bases). Germline lookup yields CDR1 KGHSH and CDR2 LQKENI. V gave up 6 bases and J gave up 3 bases, with 12 bases separating them. The CDR3 sequence is 13 residues long. The chain's CDR3 is CASSQGNLYEQYF. CDR3 DNA: TGTGCCAGCTCTCAGGGGAACCTCTACGAGCAGTACTTC. Drawing the rest from reference TRBV18 and TRBJ2-7, the complete variable domain is NAGVMQNPRHLVRRRGQEARLRCSPMKGHSHVYWYRQLPEEGLKFMVYLQKENIIDESGMPKERFSAEFPKEGPSILRIQQVVRGDSAAYFCASSQGNLYEQYFGPGTRLTVT.

The chain combines TRBV29-1 with TRBJ2-7; the match to TRBD2 covers 8 bases. This CDR3 region has 12 residues. Germline CDR1 reads SQVTM; CDR2 reads ANQGSEA. CDR3 DNA sequence: TGCAGTGCGGGGGGTAGCTCCTACGAGCAGTACTTC. It specifies CSAGGSSYEQYF.

The genes are TRBV27 and TRBJ2-7, with TRBD1 matching 7 bases. With 4 bases clipped from V and 4 bases from J, the junction kept 7 bases outside the gene matches. The CDR3 is made up of 14 amino acids. Germline V lookup: CDR1 MNHEY, CDR2 SMNVEV (reference sequence). CDR3 nucleotides: TGTGCCAGCAGTTCGTCGGGACAGCCATACGAGCAGTACTTC. Translation: CASSSSGQPYEQYF.

The rearrangement joins TRBV6-5 to TRBJ1-2; 9 positions match TRBD1. Trimming took 2 bases from V and 5 from J; bases not matched to a gene: 3. The CDR3 runs 14 residues. Per the germline V gene, CDR1 is MNHEY and CDR2 is SVGAGI. CDR3 residues: CASSYRQGEYGYTF. CDR3 DNA: TGTGCCAGCAGTTACAGACAGGGGGAATATGGCTACACCTTC.

The chain employs TRBV7-2 and TRBJ2-7; D is unclear. The V and J ends lost 2 bases and 3 bases respectively, with 14 bases between them. The germline V gene encodes CDR1 SGHTA and CDR2 FQGNSA. This CDR3 is built from 15 residues. CDR3: CASSLNSRPSYEQYF. CDR3 nucleotide sequence: TGTGCCAGCAGCTTAAATAGCAGACCAAGCTACGAGCAGTACTTC.

This clone was seen just once. V is TRBV6-6 and J is TRBJ1-5; D is unclear. Germline V gene data show CDR1 as MNHNY and CDR2 as SVGAGI (reference sequence). The ends were cut back, 0 bases at V and 2 bases at J, with 11 bases in the middle. The CDR3 has 16 amino acids. The CDR3 region is CASSYSSRGGNQPQHF. DNA of the CDR3: TGTGCCAGCAGTTACTCGAGCCGAGGAGGCAATCAGCCCCAGCATTTT.

The chain employs TRBV5-1 and TRBJ1-1; no clear D gene. Germline CDR1 and CDR2: SGHRS and YFSETQ. V was trimmed by 1 base and J by 3 bases, leaving 4 bases between them. The CDR3 is 12 amino acids. CDR3 amino acids: CASSLQDTEAFF. CDR3 nucleotides: TGCGCCAGCAGCTTGCAGGACACTGAAGCTTTCTTT.

The CDR3 protein is CASSYSTSGADTQYF. In DNA form, the CDR3 reads TGTGCCAGCAGTTACTCGACTAGCGGAGCGGATACGCAGTATTTT. This chain connects TRBV6-5 to TRBJ2-3, with 9 nucleotides matching TRBD2. CDR1 and CDR2 from the germline V gene are MNHEY and SVGAGI. This CDR3 spans 15 amino acids. Trimming removed 0 bases from V and 6 bases from J; junction bases left unmatched: 4.

This clone has only one observation. V gene TRBV18 combines with J gene TRBJ2-7, with TRBD2 matching over 10 bases. CDR3 length equals 17 residues. Looked up from germline, CDR1 is KGHSH and CDR2 is LQKENI. With V trimmed by 1 base and J by 6 bases, 12 bases remained unmatched. In nucleotides, the CDR3 is TGTGCCAGCTCACCACGAAGTAAACTAGCGGGATCCCGCGAGCAGTACTTC. Its translation is CASSPRSKLAGSREQYF.

The chain uses TRBV28 and TRBJ2-2; TRBD1 matches 12 bases. The CDR3 loop spans 17 amino acids. Germline CDR1 is MDHEN and CDR2 is SYDVKM. Germline trimming cut 0 bases from V and 10 bases from J; bases unmatched to any gene: 9. The CDR3 DNA reads as TGTGCCAGCAGTTTATGGAGGGACAGGGGGCGAGTCGAGGAGCTGTTTTTT. Encoded protein: CASSLWRDRGRVEELFF.

The CDR3 nucleotides are TGTGCCAGCAGCCATCAGGGGAATCAGCCCCAGCATTTT. Protein product: CASSHQGNQPQHF. The chain recombines TRBV11-3 with TRBJ1-5; TRBD1 is a possible D gene (6 bases). The CDR3 runs 13 residues. With 5 bases removed from V and 4 bases from J, the gap between germline ends came to 9 bases. Germline lookup yields CDR1 SGHNT and CDR2 YENEEA.

The chain is built from TRBV28 and TRBJ2-7; the D gene is possibly TRBD2 (6 bases). CDR1 MDHEN and CDR2 SYDVKM come from the germline V gene. V lost 5 bases to trimming and J lost 2 bases, with 13 bases between them. The CDR3 extends over 14 amino acids. The CDR3 region has the DNA TGTGCCAGCAGTCCGGGACTCTGGGCCTACGAGCAGTACTTC. It specifies CASSPGLWAYEQYF. Full variable domain (missing parts from reference TRBV28 and TRBJ2-7): DVKVTQSSRYLVKRTGEKVFLECVQDMDHENMFWYRQDPGLGLRLIYFSYDVKMKEKGDIPEGYSVSREKKERFSLILESASTNQTSMYLCASSPGLWAYEQYFGPGTRLTVT.

DNA of the CDR3: TGTGCCAGCTCACCACGACTAGCGGGAGGGAACACAGATACGCAGTATTTT. This gives the protein CASSPRLAGGNTDTQYF. The chain recombines TRBV18 with TRBJ2-3; 14 bases are a match to TRBD2. The ends lost 1 base at V and 2 bases at J; junction bases unmatched: 2. The CDR3 contains 17 residues. The germline CDR1 and CDR2 sequences are KGHSH and LQKENI.

The chain uses TRBV7-6 and TRBJ2-3, with TRBD1 matching 7 bases. The V and J ends lost 5 bases and 3 bases, in that order; junction bases with no gene match: 14. CDR3 size: 17 residues. The germline V gene has CDR1 SGHVS and CDR2 FNYEAQ. This CDR3 is CASSRFNRGLRTDTQYF. CDR3 DNA: TGTGCCAGCAGCCGCTTCAACAGGGGTCTGAGGACAGATACGCAGTATTTT.

This chain links TRBV9 with TRBJ2-7; perhaps TRBD2 as D (6 bases). V lost 0 bases to trimming and J lost 4 bases, with 14 bases between them. The germline CDR1 and CDR2 sequences are SGDLS and YYNGEE. The CDR3 is 15 residues long. The CDR3 bases are TGTGCCAGCAGCGTAGATCCCTGGAGGGGTTACGAGCAGTACTTC. As protein: CASSVDPWRGYEQYF.

The chain recombines TRBV11-2 with TRBJ1-4; 7 bases fit TRBD1. The J segment lost 4 bases and the V segment lost 5 bases, leaving 7 bases of the junction unmatched. The V gene's germline CDR1 is SGHAT and CDR2 FQNNGV. The CDR3 is 15 amino acids. CDR3 bases: TGTGCCAGCAGCCTATACCGGGACAGTAATGAAAAACTGTTTTTT. Translating it yields CASSLYRDSNEKLFF.

The genes are TRBV28 and TRBJ1-2; D might be TRBD1 (6 bases). This CDR3 is built from 14 residues. Germline V lookup: CDR1 MDHEN, CDR2 SYDVKM. Deletions cut 6 bases from V and 3 bases from J, with 14 bases between. The CDR3 coding sequence is TGTGCCAGCAGGGGCCAGGGGAACCACTATGGCTACACCTTC. Protein product: CASRGQGNHYGYTF.

This chain joins TRBV18 and TRBJ2-2; TRBD1 matches 10 bases. This CDR3 is built from 17 residues. The germline V gene encodes CDR1 KGHSH and CDR2 LQKENI. Trimming removed 3 bases from V and 0 bases from J; junction bases left unmatched: 4. As DNA, the CDR3 is TGTGCCAGCTCACCCAGGACAGGGGGGACGAACACCGGGGAGCTGTTTTTT. It specifies CASSPRTGGTNTGELFF.